This entry features one TCR beta chain sequence. This specimen belongs to a study of blood T cell repertoires in COVID-19. Study in general: Whether acute or convalescent, the COVID-19 samples came from the United States, Italy and Spain. T cells, B-cell-depleted T cells, or PBMCs supplied cDNA or gDNA.

CDR3 size: 15 residues. With V trimmed by 6 bases and J by 7 bases, 14 bases remained unmatched. Per the germline V gene, CDR1 is LNHDA and CDR2 is SQIVND (reference sequence). In the study's own analysis: Amplification with reference gene primers provided the estimates of nucleated cell counts. Here immunoSEQ multiplex PCR was the method, and the copy in TCRdb shows in-frame clones only, minus some. That table furnishes V, J and clone size, whereas the DNA furnished D and trimming. The sample gives tens of thousands of clones, approximately 92% of which show up once; less than 6.5% is in the top ten.

The J gene is TRBJ1-2, the V gene TRBV19; 7 positions agree with TRBD1. This clonotype was sampled from a woman at least 80 years old with active COVID-19. The sample consisted of peripheral blood. The CDR3 reads CASRPEGGMVRGYTF. The CDR3 DNA follows: TGTGCCAGTAGGCCAGAAGGGGGCATGGTTCGTGGCTACACCTTC. Variable domain in full (rest from reference TRBV19 and TRBJ1-2): DGGITQSPKYLFRKEGQNVTLSCEQNLNHDAMYWYRQDPGQGLRLIYYSQIVNDFQKGDIAEGYSVSREKKESFPLTVTSAQKNPTAFYLCASRPEGGMVRGYTFGSGTRLTVV.